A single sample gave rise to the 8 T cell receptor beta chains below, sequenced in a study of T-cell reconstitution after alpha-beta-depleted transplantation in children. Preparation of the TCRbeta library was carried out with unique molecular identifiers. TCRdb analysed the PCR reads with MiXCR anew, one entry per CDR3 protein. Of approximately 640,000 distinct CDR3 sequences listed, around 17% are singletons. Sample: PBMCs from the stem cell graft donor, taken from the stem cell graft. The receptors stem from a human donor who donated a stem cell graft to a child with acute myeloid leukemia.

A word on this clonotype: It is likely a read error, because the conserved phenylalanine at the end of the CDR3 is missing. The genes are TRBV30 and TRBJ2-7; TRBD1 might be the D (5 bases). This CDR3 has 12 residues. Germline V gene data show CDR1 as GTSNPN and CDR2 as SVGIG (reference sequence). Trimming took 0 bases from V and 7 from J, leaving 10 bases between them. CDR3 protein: CAWSVGVGEQYC. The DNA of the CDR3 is TGTGCCTGGAGTGTAGGGGTGGGGGAGCAGTACTGC.

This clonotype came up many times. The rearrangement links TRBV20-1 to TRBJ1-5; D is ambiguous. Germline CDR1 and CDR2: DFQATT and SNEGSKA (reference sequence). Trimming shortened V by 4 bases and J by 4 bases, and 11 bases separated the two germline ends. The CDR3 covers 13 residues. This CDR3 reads CSATTTLNQPQHF. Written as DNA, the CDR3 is TGCAGTGCTACCACCACTCTAAATCAGCCCCAGCATTTT.

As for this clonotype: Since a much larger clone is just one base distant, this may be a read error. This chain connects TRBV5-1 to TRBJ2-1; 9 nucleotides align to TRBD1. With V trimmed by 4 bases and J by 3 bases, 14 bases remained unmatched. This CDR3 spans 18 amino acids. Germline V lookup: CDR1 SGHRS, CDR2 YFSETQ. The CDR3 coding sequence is TGCGCCAGCAGCGGGCAAACAGGGGGCCCGAGCTTCTACAATGAGCAGTTCTTC. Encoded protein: CASSGQTGGPSFYNEQFF.

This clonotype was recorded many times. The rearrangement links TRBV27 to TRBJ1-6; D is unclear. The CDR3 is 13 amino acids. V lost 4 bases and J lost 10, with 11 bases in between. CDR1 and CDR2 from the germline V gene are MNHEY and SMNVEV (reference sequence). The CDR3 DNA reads TGTGCCAGCAGTTCAGGAGGTCCGTCACCCCTCCACTTT. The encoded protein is CASSSGGPSPLHF.

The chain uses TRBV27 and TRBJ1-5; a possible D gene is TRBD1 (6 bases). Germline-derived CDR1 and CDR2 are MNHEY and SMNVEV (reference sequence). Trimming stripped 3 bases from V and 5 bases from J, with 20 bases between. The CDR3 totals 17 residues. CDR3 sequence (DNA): TGTGCCAGCAGTTTTCGGTTCCCGGGACAAGGATATCAGCCCCAGCATTTT. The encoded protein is CASSFRFPGQGYQPQHF.

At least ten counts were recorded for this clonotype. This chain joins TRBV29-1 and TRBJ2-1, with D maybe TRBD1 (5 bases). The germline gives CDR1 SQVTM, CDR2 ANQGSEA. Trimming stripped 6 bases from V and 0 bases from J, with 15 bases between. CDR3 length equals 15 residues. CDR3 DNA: TGCAGCGTGGCCCCTCAGGGAAGCTCCTACAATGAGCAGTTCTTC. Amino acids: CSVAPQGSSYNEQFF.

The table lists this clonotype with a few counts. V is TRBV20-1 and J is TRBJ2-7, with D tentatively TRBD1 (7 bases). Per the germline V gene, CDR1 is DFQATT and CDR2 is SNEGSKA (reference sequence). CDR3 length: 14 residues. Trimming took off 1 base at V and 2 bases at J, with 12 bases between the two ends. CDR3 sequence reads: CSARGARGAYEQYF. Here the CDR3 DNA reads TGCAGTGCTAGAGGTGCCAGGGGGGCCTACGAGCAGTACTTC.

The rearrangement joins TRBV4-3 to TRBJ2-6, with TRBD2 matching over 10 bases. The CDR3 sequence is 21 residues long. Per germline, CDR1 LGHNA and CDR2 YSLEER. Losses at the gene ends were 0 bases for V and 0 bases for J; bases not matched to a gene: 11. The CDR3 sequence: CASSQDPALAGYHSGANVLTF. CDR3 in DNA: TGCGCCAGCAGCCAAGATCCGGCACTAGCGGGGTACCACTCTGGGGCCAACGTCCTGACTTTC.